This TCR beta chain was sequenced during a study of T cells in Graves' hyperthyroidism and ophthalmopathy. Overall study results and limits: It was a median around 6 months before onset that the model predicted ophthalmopathy.

With a duration under 2 months, the hyperthyroidism was newly diagnosed in patients aged 18 to 65. Patients were excluded for uncontrolled infection, other autoimmune disease, pregnancy or lactation. Diagnosis relied on clinical symptoms, serum thyroxine and TRAb, thyroid ultrasound and orbital computed tomography. In the case of this clonotype: Its antigen is as yet unknown. The junction departs from germline at one end; a sequencing error may be responsible.

The CDR3 spans 17 residues. The V gene's germline CDR1 is SEHNR and CDR2 FQNEAQ (reference sequence). Researchers took RNA transcripts and amplified the TCR beta CDR3 regions from them. When the TCR CDR3 underwent first-round RT-PCR, the HTBI primer set was used. MiXCR was run by TCRdb on the multiplex PCR reads, yielding one entry per CDR3 protein. Here the sample spans some 350,000 distinct CDR3 sequences, just under 25% being singletons. The chain has TRBV7-9 and TRBJ2-1, with no clear D. Sequencing was done on a sample of blood. The TCR comes from a man between 45 and 60 years old with Graves' hyperthyroidism. DNA for the CDR3: TGTGCCAGCAGCCCCCTCAGGTTGCGTCCATCCTACAATGAGCATTTCTTC. Amino acids: CASSPLRLRPSYNEHFF.